Below, 9 T cell receptor beta chains from the same sample are listed, as sequenced in a study of beta chain features in type 1 diabetes. As every portion of the isolated RNA was reverse transcribed, the sequencing read expressed TCRB transcripts. The table came from immunoSEQ multiplex PCR; TCRdb's copy has only in-frame clones and leaves some out. The data show over 40,000 clones, with approximately 70% seen just once and approximately 1.7% held by the top ten. General observations from the study: Shorter TCRB CDR3s, moderately but significantly so, were found in Type 1 diabetes patients in all four CD4+ subsets.

Their target antigens are unknown. The sequenced sample was Tregs from blood. The receptor set was obtained from a young man with type 1 diabetes. Some clones in this sample may be carry-over from other donors' samples.

The chain combines TRBV15 with TRBJ2-5, with TRBD1 as a possible D gene (5 bases). The DNA end favors TRBJ2-7, so the J call may be wrong. Germline assignment: CDR1 LNHNV and CDR2 YYDKDF (reference sequence). This CDR3 has 13 residues. The CDR3 DNA sequence: TGTGCCACCAGCAGGGACAACTCCTACGAGCAGTACTTC. It yields the protein CATSRDNSYEQYF.

This clone appeared once. This chain uses TRBV18 with TRBJ2-1; 11 nucleotides match TRBD2. The germline gives CDR1 KGHSH, CDR2 LQKENI. Germline trimming cut 5 bases from V and 7 bases from J; bases unmatched to any gene: 13. This CDR3 comprises 17 residues. CDR3 DNA sequence: TGTGCCAGCTCATCGGGCCTTTTTAGCGGGGGGGCGAATGAGCAGTTCTTC. Translation gives CASSSGLFSGGANEQFF.

Only one count was recorded for this clone. The J gene is TRBJ2-7, the V gene TRBV2; 9 bases are shared with TRBD1. The V gene's germline CDR1 is SNHLY and CDR2 FYNNEI. The CDR3 loop spans 15 amino acids. J was trimmed by 4 bases and V by 6 bases; bases with no gene match: 10. CDR3 bases: TGTGCCAGCAGGCGCACAGGGGGCGCAAGATACGAGCAGTACTTC. The encoded protein is CASRRTGGARYEQYF.

The chain joins TRBV6-6 to TRBJ1-2; 9 bases match TRBD1. The J segment lost 7 bases and the V segment lost 5 bases, leaving 8 bases of the junction unmatched. CDR3 size: 14 residues. Germline CDR1 MNHNY, CDR2 SVGAGI (reference sequence). The CDR3 here is CASSDDRGNRGYTF. CDR3 nucleotide sequence: TGTGCCAGCAGTGACGACAGGGGGAATCGTGGCTACACCTTC.

Only one count was recorded for this clone. The chain joins TRBV5-1 to TRBJ2-1, with TRBD2 matching 7 bases. Germline V gene lookup returns CDR1 SGHRS and CDR2 YFSETQ. The CDR3 consists of 16 residues. Trimming took 2 bases from V and 7 from J; bases not matched to a gene: 12. Written as DNA, the CDR3 is TGCGCCAGCAGCTTTATGGGGACGGGGGGAAGGAATGAGCAGTTCTTC. Translation: CASSFMGTGGRNEQFF.

The rearrangement uses TRBV6-5 and TRBJ1-3; 7 bases line up with TRBD1. J lost 3 bases, V lost 7 bases, and 6 bases had no gene match. The CDR3 covers 14 residues. Germline V gene data show CDR1 as MNHEY and CDR2 as SVGAGI. The CDR3 sequence: CASMYRGGGNTIYF. In nucleotides, the CDR3 is TGTGCCAGCATGTACAGGGGTGGTGGAAACACCATATATTTT.

The J gene is TRBJ1-4, the V gene TRBV9, with 8 positions matching TRBD1. The CDR3 spans 17 residues. Germline lookup yields CDR1 SGDLS and CDR2 YYNGEE. V trimming: 2 bases; J trimming: 0 bases; junction bases outside the gene matches: 6. The CDR3 reads CASSVSGGVATNEKLFF. The CDR3 DNA is TGTGCCAGCAGCGTGTCAGGGGGCGTCGCAACTAATGAAAAACTGTTTTTT.

The J gene is TRBJ2-1, the V gene TRBV5-1, with TRBD1 as a possible D gene (6 bases). Germline CDR1 and CDR2: SGHRS and YFSETQ. Trimming took 3 bases from V and 7 from J, leaving 14 bases between them. The CDR3 contains 14 residues. The CDR3 DNA is TGCGCCAGCAGCTGGTGGGGGCCCCCTAATGAGCAGTTCTTC. Translation gives CASSWWGPPNEQFF.

The rearrangement uses TRBV27 and TRBJ1-5; the D is unclear. This CDR3 has 14 residues. Deletions cut 3 bases from V and 6 bases from J, with 12 bases between. In germline, CDR1 is MNHEY, CDR2 SMNVEV (reference sequence). CDR3 residues: CASSFQRAGQPQHF. The CDR3 DNA is TGTGCCAGCAGTTTCCAGCGTGCCGGTCAGCCCCAGCATTTT.